A single sample is the source of the 24 T cell receptor beta chains below, sequenced in a study of shared clonotypes between healthy human individuals. The protocol was immunoSEQ multiplex PCR, while the TCRdb copy is restricted to in-frame clones and leaves out a portion. The sample holds about 2 million clones; 85% to 95% are singletons and the top ten take about 0.13%. The specimen was naive CD4+ T cells sorted from blood. Subset described: CD45RA+ positively selected. The source of these receptors is a young man in good health.

V and J are TRBV27 and TRBJ2-1; 7 positions match TRBD2. The germline CDR1 and CDR2 sequences are MNHEY and SMNVEV (reference sequence). The V gene end was trimmed by 2 bases and the J gene end by 0 bases; junction bases not matched to a gene: 1. The CDR3 is 15 amino acids. The CDR3 DNA follows: TGTGCCAGCAGTTTAAGGACTAGCTCCTACAATGAGCAGTTCTTC. Translated, it gives CASSLRTSSYNEQFF.

This clone was observed a single time. V and J are TRBV18 and TRBJ2-7, with D possibly TRBD2 on 6 matching bases. Trimming shortened V by 3 bases and J by 2 bases, and 17 bases separated the two germline ends. CDR1 and CDR2 from the germline V gene are KGHSH and LQKENI. The CDR3 length is 16 residues. CDR3 sequence reads: CASSPSFGLATYEQYF. The CDR3 DNA follows: TGTGCCAGCTCACCGAGTTTCGGCCTAGCGACCTACGAGCAGTACTTC.

The count of this clone is one. The rearrangement links TRBV28 to TRBJ1-5; D is ambiguous. Trimming cost V 3 bases and J 4 bases, with 7 bases left between them. This CDR3 contains 13 residues. Germline values: CDR1 MDHEN, CDR2 SYDVKM. As DNA, the CDR3 is TGTGCCAGCAGTTTGATCCGTAATCAGCCCCAGCATTTT. It is translated as CASSLIRNQPQHF.

V and J are TRBV7-9 and TRBJ2-7; unclear D gene. This CDR3 spans 15 amino acids. Germline values: CDR1 SEHNR, CDR2 FQNEAQ (reference sequence). The V gene lost 2 bases and the J gene lost 0 bases, with 11 bases spanning the gap. This chain's CDR3 is CASSLWPESSYEQYF. In DNA, the CDR3 is TGTGCCAGCAGCTTATGGCCAGAGAGCTCCTACGAGCAGTACTTC.

The genes are TRBV10-3 and TRBJ2-5; D perhaps matches TRBD1 (5 bases). V was pared by 7 bases and J by 5 bases, with 20 bases between. Per the germline V gene, CDR1 is ENHRY and CDR2 is SYGVKD. This CDR3 region has 15 residues. In DNA form, the CDR3 reads TGTGCCATCAAGAGCGACAGCCTTGTAGGGGAGACCCAGTACTTC. Its translation is CAIKSDSLVGETQYF.

V is TRBV19 and J is TRBJ2-7, with D unclear. Germline V gene sequence: CDR1 LNHDA, CDR2 SQIVND (reference sequence). The CDR3 is 13 residues long. Trimming took off 6 bases at V and 6 bases at J, with 15 bases between the two ends. CDR3 coding DNA: TGTGCCAGTAGCCCAAGGGAACAAGTCGAGCAGTACTTC. This encodes CASSPREQVEQYF.

The chain combines TRBV2 with TRBJ1-3, with 7 bases fitting TRBD1. J was trimmed by 0 bases and V by 5 bases; bases with no gene match: 7. Germline V lookup: CDR1 SNHLY, CDR2 FYNNEI. This CDR3 region has 16 residues. In nucleotides, the CDR3 is TGTGCCAGCAGTTGGGACAGCAACGCCTCTGGAAACACCATATATTTT. Amino acids: CASSWDSNASGNTIYF.

The rearrangement joins TRBV9 to TRBJ1-1; possible D gene TRBD1, 5 bases. Per germline, CDR1 SGDLS and CDR2 YYNGEE. This CDR3 spans 13 amino acids. Trimming took 4 bases from V and 4 from J, leaving 11 bases between them. CDR3 protein: CASSLWGSTEAFF. The CDR3 bases are TGTGCCAGCAGCTTATGGGGGAGCACTGAAGCTTTCTTT. The entire variable domain, with the rest obtained from reference TRBV9 and TRBJ1-1, is as follows: DSGVTQTPKHLITATGQRVTLRCSPRSGDLSVYWYQQSLDQGLQFLIQYYNGEERAKGNILERFSAQQFPDLHSELNLSSLELGDSALYFCASSLWGSTEAFFGQGTRLTVV.

The CDR3 DNA sequence: TGTGCCAGCTCAATCCAGGGACAGGGTAGAACAGATACGCAGTATTTT. Its translation: CASSIQGQGRTDTQYF. The chain is built from TRBV2 and TRBJ2-3, with 9 bases matching TRBD1. With 8 bases clipped from V and 3 bases from J, the junction kept 12 bases outside the gene matches. The CDR3 covers 16 residues. Germline V CDR1 and CDR2: SNHLY, FYNNEI.

The gene calls are TRBV7-8 and TRBJ2-7; 7 bases agree with TRBD2. With 0 bases clipped from V and 3 bases from J, the junction kept 14 bases outside the gene matches. The CDR3 length is 18 residues. Germline CDR1 reads SGHVS; CDR2 reads FQNEAQ. The CDR3 bases are TGTGCCAGCAGCTTAGCGAGTTCGGCGGGAGTTTTCTACTACGAGCAGTACTTC. This encodes CASSLASSAGVFYYEQYF.

This clone was detected only once. The genes are TRBV21-1 and TRBJ2-7; the D segment call TRBD2 is taken from the table without a DNA check. TRBV21-1 counts as a pseudogene. The CDR3 extends over 15 amino acids. CDR3 sequence: CASSTTSGVSYEQYF. In DNA, the CDR3 is TGTGCCAGCAGCACCACTAGCGGGGTCTCCTACGAGCAGTACTTC.

The rearrangement links TRBV9 to TRBJ1-1; D ambiguous. The germline V and J ends were trimmed by 0 bases and 4 bases, with 7 bases remaining between them. CDR1 and CDR2 (germline): SGDLS, YYNGEE. This CDR3 comprises 13 residues. CDR3 protein: CASSVASLTEAFF. For the CDR3, the DNA is TGTGCCAGCAGCGTAGCGTCCCTCACTGAAGCTTTCTTT. Using reference TRBV9 and TRBJ1-1 for the parts outside the CDR3, the full variable domain is DSGVTQTPKHLITATGQRVTLRCSPRSGDLSVYWYQQSLDQGLQFLIQYYNGEERAKGNILERFSAQQFPDLHSELNLSSLELGDSALYFCASSVASLTEAFFGQGTRLTVV.

The rearrangement joins TRBV28 to TRBJ2-3, with unresolved D. Trimming stripped 6 bases from V and 2 bases from J, with 15 bases between. The length of the CDR3 is 15 residues. Germline V gene sequence: CDR1 MDHEN, CDR2 SYDVKM. The chain's CDR3 is CASRTALSNTDTQYF. CDR3 DNA: TGTGCCAGCAGGACTGCCCTCAGCAACACAGATACGCAGTATTTT.

The V gene is TRBV7-6, the J gene TRBJ1-4; TRBD1 agrees at 7 bases. V lost 0 bases, J lost 7 bases, and 8 bases stayed unmatched. CDR1 and CDR2 from the germline V gene are SGHVS and FNYEAQ. The CDR3 totals 16 residues. The CDR3 protein is CASSLAGTGVGEKLFF. CDR3 in DNA: TGTGCCAGCAGCTTAGCGGGTACAGGGGTTGGTGAAAAACTGTTTTTT.

The chain joins TRBV28 to TRBJ1-2; the D gene is possibly TRBD1 (5 bases). This CDR3 comprises 18 residues. Trimming removed 1 base from V and 4 bases from J, with 22 bases in between. CDR1 is MDHEN and CDR2 is SYDVKM in the germline V gene. The CDR3: CASSLFRGVNHKTYGYTF. For the CDR3, the DNA is TGTGCCAGCAGTTTATTCCGGGGCGTCAACCACAAGACCTATGGCTACACCTTC.

On this clone: The same CDR3 also results from other DNA sequences found in this sample. The chain recombines TRBV10-2 with TRBJ1-6; TRBD1 matches at 7 bases. This CDR3 region has 13 residues. From germline, CDR1 is WSHSY and CDR2 SAAADI. The trim removed 6 bases at V and 6 bases at J, leaving 2 bases unmatched. In DNA form, the CDR3 reads TGCGCCAGCAGGGGACAGATTAATTCACCCCTCCACTTT. Its translation: CASRGQINSPLHF.

The rearrangement links TRBV28 to TRBJ1-5; D is undetermined. The germline V gene has CDR1 MDHEN and CDR2 SYDVKM. CDR3 size: 13 residues. The germline V and J ends were trimmed by 6 bases and 2 bases, with 8 bases remaining between them. The CDR3 protein is CASRLEGNQPQHF. In DNA, the CDR3 is TGTGCCAGCAGGTTAGAGGGCAATCAGCCCCAGCATTTT. Full variable domain (rest looked up from reference TRBV28 and TRBJ1-5): DVKVTQSSRYLVKRTGEKVFLECVQDMDHENMFWYRQDPGLGLRLIYFSYDVKMKEKGDIPEGYSVSREKKERFSLILESASTNQTSMYLCASRLEGNQPQHFGDGTRLSIL.

The chain combines TRBV2 with TRBJ1-1; TRBD1 is a possible D gene (5 bases). There are 15 residues in the CDR3. Germline V CDR1 and CDR2: SNHLY, FYNNEI. V was cut by 7 bases and J by 4 bases, with 19 bases left in between. In DNA form, the CDR3 reads TGTGCCAGCATGTCAGGCGGGGGAGGTGGCACTGAAGCTTTCTTT. Translating gives CASMSGGGGGTEAFF.

V is TRBV6-1 and J is TRBJ2-7; perhaps TRBD2 as D (5 bases). CDR3 length: 13 residues. Between the trimmed V and J ends, which lost 2 bases and 3 bases, there was a span of 8 bases. Germline CDR1 reads MNHNS; CDR2 reads SASEGT. CDR3 in amino acids: CASSESRVYEQYF. The CDR3 DNA is TGTGCCAGCAGTGAATCGCGGGTCTACGAGCAGTACTTC.

V usage is TRBV4-3 and J usage is TRBJ1-2; D ambiguous. This CDR3 spans 15 amino acids. V lost 2 bases and J 1 base, leaving 11 bases between the germline ends. Per germline, CDR1 LGHNA and CDR2 YSLEER. The CDR3 reads CASSQRTEINYGYTF. The CDR3 nucleotides read TGCGCCAGCAGCCAAAGGACGGAGATTAACTATGGCTACACCTTC.

This clone was seen a single time. The chain links TRBV11-3 to TRBJ2-2; 7 nucleotides match TRBD2. The ends lost 3 bases at V and 4 bases at J; junction bases unmatched: 2. This CDR3 spans 14 amino acids. Germline V CDR1 and CDR2: SGHNT, YENEEA. Here the CDR3 reads CASSLGGITGELFF. In nucleotides, the CDR3 is TGTGCCAGCAGCTTGGGAGGGATCACCGGGGAGCTGTTTTTT.

The chain recombines TRBV6-5 with TRBJ1-3, with D unresolved. V was trimmed by 2 bases and J by 0 bases, leaving 11 bases between them. This CDR3 has 16 residues. CDR1 is MNHEY and CDR2 is SVGAGI in the germline V gene. The CDR3 loop is CASSYVSATSGNTIYF. CDR3 bases: TGTGCCAGCAGTTACGTCTCAGCGACCTCTGGAAACACCATATATTTT.

CDR3 in amino acids: CAISWTGGENSPLHF. In DNA form, the CDR3 reads TGTGCCATCAGTTGGACAGGGGGCGAAAATTCACCCCTCCACTTT. The chain employs TRBV10-3 and TRBJ1-6, with TRBD1 matching over 11 bases. The germline V gene encodes CDR1 ENHRY and CDR2 SYGVKD. The CDR3 has 15 amino acids. Losses at the gene ends were 5 bases for V and 7 bases for J; bases not matched to a gene: 4.

V is TRBV25-1 and J is TRBJ2-7, with 10 bases lining up with TRBD1. Trimming removed 7 bases from V and 6 bases from J; junction bases left unmatched: 9. This CDR3 has 14 residues. Germline CDR1 reads MGHDK; CDR2 reads SYGVNS. DNA for the CDR3: TGTGCCAGCAAATTCGGGACAGGGGAGGGCGAGCAGTACTTC. It specifies CASKFGTGEGEQYF.